This T cell receptor (beta chain) was retrieved from a study of T cell changes during pregnancy in multiple sclerosis. TCRdb keeps only in-frame clones here, not all; method: immunoSEQ multiplex PCR. The profile shows tens of thousands of clones, around 92% of them singletons. J gave up 2 bases and V 0 bases, and 10 bases lay outside the gene matches. The CDR3 spans 18 residues. In germline, CDR1 is LGHNA, CDR2 YSLEER. The sequences come from peripheral blood, collected after pregnancy. This receptor was taken from a female donor with multiple sclerosis, enrolled in a pregnancy study. This chain uses TRBV4-3 with TRBJ1-3; 7 bases fit TRBD1. In DNA form, the CDR3 reads TGCGCCAGCAGCCAAGATACCCTCTCGCAGGGGGCTGGAAACACCATATATTTT. This encodes CASSQDTLSQGAGNTIYF.